This entry lists 4 T cell receptor beta chains sequenced from one sample in a study of control samples from healthy donors and cancer patients. Assay used: immunoSEQ multiplex PCR; TCRdb lists only in-frame clones, some missing. The table lists 200,000 to 250,000 clones, about 95% of them singletons, with about 1.6% in the top ten. Sequenced input: blood. The receptor set was obtained from a man aged 45-65 years in good health.

V and J are TRBV19 and TRBJ1-1; no firm D call. The length of the CDR3 is 16 residues. CDR1 and CDR2 (germline): LNHDA, SQIVND (reference sequence). V was pared by 5 bases and J by 0 bases, with 16 bases between. CDR3: CASSLLSSLMNTEAFF. CDR3 nucleotide sequence: TGTGCCAGTAGTCTCTTGAGCTCCCTTATGAACACTGAAGCTTTCTTT.

The chain uses TRBV19 and TRBJ1-1, with unresolved D. The CDR3 loop spans 13 amino acids. Trimming took off 8 bases at V and 2 bases at J, with 12 bases between the two ends. Germline lookup yields CDR1 LNHDA and CDR2 SQIVND (reference sequence). The CDR3 here is CASRPGLNTEAFF. DNA for the CDR3: TGTGCCAGTCGTCCCGGGCTTAACACTGAAGCTTTCTTT.

CDR3 DNA: TGTGCCAGCAGTGAACAGGGCAGAGGCACTGAAGCTTTCTTT. Translated: CASSEQGRGTEAFF. V usage is TRBV6-1 and J usage is TRBJ1-1, with a possible D match to TRBD1 (5 bases). The length of the CDR3 is 14 residues. V lost 2 bases and J lost 4, with 11 bases in between. CDR1 is MNHNS and CDR2 is SASEGT in the germline V gene.

The rearrangement uses TRBV28 and TRBJ1-2; D gene ambiguous. This CDR3 comprises 12 residues. Per the germline V gene, CDR1 is MDHEN and CDR2 is SYDVKM. With 6 bases removed from V and 0 bases from J, the gap between germline ends came to 5 bases. CDR3 residues: CASRGTNYGYTF. As DNA, the CDR3 is TGTGCCAGCAGGGGAACTAACTATGGCTACACCTTC.